The clone carrying this T cell receptor (beta chain) came up a few times. The target antigen is unknown. The germline gives CDR1 LGHNA, CDR2 YNFKEQ. CDR3 length: 17 amino acids. V was clipped by 0 bases and J by 4 bases, with 15 bases between them. TCRdb recomputed calls from the RT-PCR reads with MiXCR, one row per CDR3 protein. This table has about 520,000 distinct CDR3 sequences, 9.5% to 13% appearing once. The sample belongs to a study of response to subunit inactivated influenza vaccine. Study-wide findings and caveats: The study's authors posited that every seasonal influenza vaccination enlists few new T cells.

The source material was PBMCs from blood, sampled 40 to 50 days after vaccination. V gene TRBV4-2 combines with J gene TRBJ2-2; D might be TRBD1 (6 bases). The clonotype comes from a man aged 45-60 years who received an inactivated influenza vaccine. CDR3 DNA: TGTGCCAGCAGCCAAGATCCCCCAGGGGCCATCACCGGGGAGCTGTTTTTT. Translating it yields CASSQDPPGAITGELFF.